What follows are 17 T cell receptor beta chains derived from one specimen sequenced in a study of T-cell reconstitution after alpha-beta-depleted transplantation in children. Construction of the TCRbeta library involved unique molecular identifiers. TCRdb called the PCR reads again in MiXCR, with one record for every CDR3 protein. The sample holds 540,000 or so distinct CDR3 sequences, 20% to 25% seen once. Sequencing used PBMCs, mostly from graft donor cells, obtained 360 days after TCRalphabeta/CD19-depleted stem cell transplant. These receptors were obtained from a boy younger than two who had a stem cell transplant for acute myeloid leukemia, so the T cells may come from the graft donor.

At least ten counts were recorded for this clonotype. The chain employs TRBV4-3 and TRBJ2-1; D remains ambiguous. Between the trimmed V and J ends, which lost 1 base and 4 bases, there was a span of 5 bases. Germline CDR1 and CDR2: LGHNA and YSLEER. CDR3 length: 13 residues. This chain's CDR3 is CASSQGSYNEQFF. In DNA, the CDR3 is TGCGCCAGCAGCCAAGGGTCATACAATGAGCAGTTCTTC.

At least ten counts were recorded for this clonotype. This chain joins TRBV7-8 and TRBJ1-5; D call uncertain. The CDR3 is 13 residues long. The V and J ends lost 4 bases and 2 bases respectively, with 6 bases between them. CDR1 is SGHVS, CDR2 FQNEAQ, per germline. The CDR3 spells CASSSRGNQPQHF. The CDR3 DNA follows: TGTGCCAGCAGCTCTAGGGGCAATCAGCCCCAGCATTTT.

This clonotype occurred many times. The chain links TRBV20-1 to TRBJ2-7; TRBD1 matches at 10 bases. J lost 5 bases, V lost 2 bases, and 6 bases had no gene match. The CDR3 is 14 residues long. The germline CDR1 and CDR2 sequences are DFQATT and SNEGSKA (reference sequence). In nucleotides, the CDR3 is TGCAGTGCTAGAACCGGGACAGGGGACGACGAGCAGTACTTC. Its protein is CSARTGTGDDEQYF.

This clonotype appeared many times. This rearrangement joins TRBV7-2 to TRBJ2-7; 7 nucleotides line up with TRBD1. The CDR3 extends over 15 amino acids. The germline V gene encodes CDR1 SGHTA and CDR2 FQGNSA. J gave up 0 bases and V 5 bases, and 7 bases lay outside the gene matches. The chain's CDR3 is CASSLRTGHSYEQYF. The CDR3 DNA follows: TGTGCCAGCAGCCTTCGGACAGGACACTCCTACGAGCAGTACTTC.

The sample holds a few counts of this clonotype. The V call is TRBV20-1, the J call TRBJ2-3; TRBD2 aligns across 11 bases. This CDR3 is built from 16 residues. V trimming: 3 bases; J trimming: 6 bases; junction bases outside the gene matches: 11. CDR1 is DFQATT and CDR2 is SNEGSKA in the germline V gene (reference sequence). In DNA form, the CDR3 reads TGCAGTGCTAGTATCGCTAGCGGGGGGACTTGGGATACGCAGTATTTT. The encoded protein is CSASIASGGTWDTQYF.

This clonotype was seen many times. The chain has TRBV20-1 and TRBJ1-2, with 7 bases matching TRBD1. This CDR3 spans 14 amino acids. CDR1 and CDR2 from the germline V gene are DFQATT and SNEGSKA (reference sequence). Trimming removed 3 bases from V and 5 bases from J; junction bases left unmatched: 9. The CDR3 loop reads CSARDRLFLYGYTF. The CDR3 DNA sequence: TGCAGTGCTAGGGACAGGCTATTCCTTTATGGCTACACCTTC.

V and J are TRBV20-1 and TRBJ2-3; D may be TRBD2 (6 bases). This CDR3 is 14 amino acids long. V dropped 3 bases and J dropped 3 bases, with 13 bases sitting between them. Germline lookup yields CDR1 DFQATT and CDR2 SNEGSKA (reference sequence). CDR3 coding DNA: TGCAGTGCTAGCGGGCTAGCGAGGACAGATACGCAGTATTTT. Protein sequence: CSASGLARTDTQYF.

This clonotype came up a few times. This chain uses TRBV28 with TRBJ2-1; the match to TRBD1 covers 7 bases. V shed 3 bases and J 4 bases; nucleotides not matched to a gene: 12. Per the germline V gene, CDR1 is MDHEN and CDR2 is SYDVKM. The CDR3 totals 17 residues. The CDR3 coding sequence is TGTGCCAGCAGTTTGCTCCCGACAGGGCCGGCTTACAATGAGCAGTTCTTC. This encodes CASSLLPTGPAYNEQFF.

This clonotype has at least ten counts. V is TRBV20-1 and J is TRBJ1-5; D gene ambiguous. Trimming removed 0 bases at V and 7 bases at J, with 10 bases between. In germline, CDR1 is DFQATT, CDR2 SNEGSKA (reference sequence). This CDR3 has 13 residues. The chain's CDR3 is CSARDPRGQPQHF. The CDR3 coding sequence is TGCAGTGCTAGAGATCCTAGAGGGCAGCCCCAGCATTTT.

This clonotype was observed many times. The CDR3 coding sequence is TGCAGTGCAACCCCCGGGGGGAACACTGAAGCTTTCTTT. The encoded protein is CSATPGGNTEAFF. V gene TRBV20-1 combines with J gene TRBJ1-1; D may be TRBD1 (5 bases). Germline CDR1 reads DFQATT; CDR2 reads SNEGSKA (reference sequence). The length of the CDR3 is 13 residues. Trimming shortened V by 6 bases and J by 1 base, and 12 bases separated the two germline ends.

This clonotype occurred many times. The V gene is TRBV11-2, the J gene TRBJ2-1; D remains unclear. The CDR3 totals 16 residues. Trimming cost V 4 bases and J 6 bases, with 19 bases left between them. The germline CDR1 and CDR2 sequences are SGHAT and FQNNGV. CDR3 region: CASSSPPSEATNEQFF. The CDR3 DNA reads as TGTGCCAGCAGCTCCCCCCCCTCTGAAGCCACCAATGAGCAGTTCTTC.

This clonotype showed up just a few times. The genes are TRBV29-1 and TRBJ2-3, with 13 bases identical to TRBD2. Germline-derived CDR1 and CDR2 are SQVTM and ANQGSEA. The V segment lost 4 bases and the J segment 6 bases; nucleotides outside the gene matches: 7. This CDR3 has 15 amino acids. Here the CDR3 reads CSVGGLAGPPDTQYF. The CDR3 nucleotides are TGCAGCGTTGGGGGACTAGCGGGGCCCCCCGATACGCAGTATTTT.

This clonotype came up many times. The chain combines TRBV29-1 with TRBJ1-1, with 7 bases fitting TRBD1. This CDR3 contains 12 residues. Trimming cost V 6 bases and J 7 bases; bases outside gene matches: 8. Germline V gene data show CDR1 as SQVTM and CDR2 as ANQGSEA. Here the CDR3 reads CSVVRGHGEAFF. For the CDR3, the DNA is TGCAGCGTGGTAAGGGGGCATGGTGAAGCTTTCTTT.

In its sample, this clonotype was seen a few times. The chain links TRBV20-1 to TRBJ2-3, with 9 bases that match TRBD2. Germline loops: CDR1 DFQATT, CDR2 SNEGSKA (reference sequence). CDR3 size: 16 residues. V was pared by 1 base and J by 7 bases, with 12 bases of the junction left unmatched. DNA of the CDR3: TGCAGTGCTAGAGTCCCAGGACTAGCGAGTCGAAATACGCAGTATTTT. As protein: CSARVPGLASRNTQYF.

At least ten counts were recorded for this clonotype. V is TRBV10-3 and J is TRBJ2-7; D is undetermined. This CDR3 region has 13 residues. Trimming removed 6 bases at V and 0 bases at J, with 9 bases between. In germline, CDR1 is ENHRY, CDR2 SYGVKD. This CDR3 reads CAIRQPSSYEQYF. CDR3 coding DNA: TGTGCCATCAGGCAGCCTAGCTCCTACGAGCAGTACTTC.

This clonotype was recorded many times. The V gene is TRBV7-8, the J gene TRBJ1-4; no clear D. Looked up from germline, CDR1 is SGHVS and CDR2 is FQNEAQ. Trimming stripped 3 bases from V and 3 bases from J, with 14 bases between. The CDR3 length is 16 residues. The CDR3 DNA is TGTGCCAGCAGCTTCAGAGGGTACGGAGCTAATGAAAAACTGTTTTTT. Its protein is CASSFRGYGANEKLFF.

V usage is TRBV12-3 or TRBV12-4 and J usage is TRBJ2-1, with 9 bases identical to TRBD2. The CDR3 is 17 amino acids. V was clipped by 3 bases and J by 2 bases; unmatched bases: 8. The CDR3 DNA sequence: TGTGCCAGCAGTTTTATGGCGCGGGGGGGCGCCTACAATGAGCAGTTCTTC. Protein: CASSFMARGGAYNEQFF.